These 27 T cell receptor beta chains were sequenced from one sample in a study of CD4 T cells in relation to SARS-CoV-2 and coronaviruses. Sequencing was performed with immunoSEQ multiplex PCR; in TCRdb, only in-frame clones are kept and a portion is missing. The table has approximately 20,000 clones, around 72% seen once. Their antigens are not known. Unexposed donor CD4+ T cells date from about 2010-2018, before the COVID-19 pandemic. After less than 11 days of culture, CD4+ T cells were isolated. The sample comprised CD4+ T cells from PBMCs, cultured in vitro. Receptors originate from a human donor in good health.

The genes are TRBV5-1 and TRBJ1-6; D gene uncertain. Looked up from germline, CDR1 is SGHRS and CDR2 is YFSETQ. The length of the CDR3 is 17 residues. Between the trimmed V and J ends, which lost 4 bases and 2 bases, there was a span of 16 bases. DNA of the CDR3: TGCGCCAGCAGCCCGAAAGGTGACGCAACCTATAATTCACCCCTCCACTTT. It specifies CASSPKGDATYNSPLHF. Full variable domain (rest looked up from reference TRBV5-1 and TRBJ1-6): KAGVTQTPRYLIKTRGQQVTLSCSPISGHRSVSWYQQTPGQGLQFLFEYFSETQRNKGNFPGRFSGRQFSNSRSEMNVSTLELGDSALYLCASSPKGDATYNSPLHFGNGTRLTVT.

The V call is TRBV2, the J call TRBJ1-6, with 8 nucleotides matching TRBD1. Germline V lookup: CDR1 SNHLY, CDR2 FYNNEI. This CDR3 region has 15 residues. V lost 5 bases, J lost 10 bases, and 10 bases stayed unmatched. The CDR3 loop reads CASSFSDRGLSPLHF. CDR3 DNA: TGTGCCAGCAGTTTCAGCGACAGGGGTTTATCACCCCTCCACTTT.

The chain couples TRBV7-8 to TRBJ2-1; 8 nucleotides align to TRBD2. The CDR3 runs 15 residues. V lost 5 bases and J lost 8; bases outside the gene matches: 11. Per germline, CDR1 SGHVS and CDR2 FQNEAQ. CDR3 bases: TGTGCCAGCAGCCCGCGGGGGGTCTCTATGGATGAGCAGTTCTTC. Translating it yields CASSPRGVSMDEQFF.

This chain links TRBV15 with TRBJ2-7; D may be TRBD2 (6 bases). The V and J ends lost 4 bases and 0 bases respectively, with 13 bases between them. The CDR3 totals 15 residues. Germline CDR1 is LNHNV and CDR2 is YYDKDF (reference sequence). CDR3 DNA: TGTGCCACCAGCAATGGAGGGGTCGCCTCCTACGAGCAGTACTTC. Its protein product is CATSNGGVASYEQYF.

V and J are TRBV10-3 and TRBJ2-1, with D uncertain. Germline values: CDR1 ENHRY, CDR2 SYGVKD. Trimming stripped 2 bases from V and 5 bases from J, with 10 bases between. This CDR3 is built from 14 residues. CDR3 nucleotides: TGTGCCATCAGTGAGGGGAACTCGAACAATGAGCAGTTCTTC. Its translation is CAISEGNSNNEQFF.

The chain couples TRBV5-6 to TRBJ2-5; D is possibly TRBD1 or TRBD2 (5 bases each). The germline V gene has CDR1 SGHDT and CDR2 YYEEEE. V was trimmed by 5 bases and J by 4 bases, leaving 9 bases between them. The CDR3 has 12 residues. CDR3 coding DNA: TGTGCCAGCAGTCGGGGCGGAGAGACCCAGTACTTC. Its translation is CASSRGGETQYF.

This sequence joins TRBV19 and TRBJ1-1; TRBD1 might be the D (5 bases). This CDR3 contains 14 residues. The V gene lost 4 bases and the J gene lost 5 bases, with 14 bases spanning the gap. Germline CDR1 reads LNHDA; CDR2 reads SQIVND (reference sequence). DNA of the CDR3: TGTGCCAGTAGTACGCTTGCTCGGACAACTGAAGCTTTCTTT. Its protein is CASSTLARTTEAFF.

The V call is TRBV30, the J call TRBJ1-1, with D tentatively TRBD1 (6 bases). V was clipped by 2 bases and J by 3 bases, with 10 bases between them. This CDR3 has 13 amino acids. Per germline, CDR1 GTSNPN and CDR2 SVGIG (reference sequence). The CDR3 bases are TGTGCCTGGAGTACAGGGACCGACACTGAAGCTTTCTTT. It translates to CAWSTGTDTEAFF.

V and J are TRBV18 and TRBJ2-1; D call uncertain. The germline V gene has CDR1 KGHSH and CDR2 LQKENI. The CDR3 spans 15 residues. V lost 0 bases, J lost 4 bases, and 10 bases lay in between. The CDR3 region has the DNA TGTGCCAGCTCACCACCGAACCAGGTTTACAATGAGCAGTTCTTC. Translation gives CASSPPNQVYNEQFF.

The CDR3 nucleotides read TGTGCCAGCAGTTCCACCGGGATTACTCGAGGGGAGCAGTTCTTC. Translated, it gives CASSSTGITRGEQFF. This rearrangement joins TRBV7-3 to TRBJ2-1, with TRBD2 as a possible D gene (5 bases). Germline V gives CDR1 SGHTA, CDR2 FQGTGA. The CDR3 has 15 residues. V was cut by 6 bases and J by 10 bases, with 22 bases left in between.

This CDR3 reads CASSSRTGNTEAFF. The CDR3 DNA follows: TGTGCCAGCAGCTCTCGGACAGGGAACACTGAAGCTTTCTTT. This chain uses TRBV9 with TRBJ1-1; 7 bases are shared with TRBD1. CDR3 length: 14 amino acids. Unmatched junction bases numbered 4, after V lost 4 bases and J lost 1 base. CDR1 is SGDLS and CDR2 is YYNGEE in the germline V gene.

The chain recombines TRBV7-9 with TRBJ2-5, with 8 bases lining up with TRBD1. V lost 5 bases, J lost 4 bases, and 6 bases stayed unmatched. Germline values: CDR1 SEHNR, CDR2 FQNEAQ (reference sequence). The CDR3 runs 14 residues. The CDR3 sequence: CASSPNTGGETQYF. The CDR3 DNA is TGTGCCAGCAGCCCGAACACAGGGGGAGAGACCCAGTACTTC.

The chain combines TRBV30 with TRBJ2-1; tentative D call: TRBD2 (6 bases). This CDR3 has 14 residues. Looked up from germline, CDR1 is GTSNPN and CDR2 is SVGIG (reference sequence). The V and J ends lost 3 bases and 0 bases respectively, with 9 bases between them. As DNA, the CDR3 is TGTGCCTGGAGAATCGGGAGCTCCTACAATGAGCAGTTCTTC. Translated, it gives CAWRIGSSYNEQFF. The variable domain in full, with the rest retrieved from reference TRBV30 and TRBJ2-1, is SQTIHQWPATLVQPVGSPLSLECTVEGTSNPNLYWYRQAAGRGLQLLFYSVGIGQISSEVPQNLSASRPQDRQFILSSKKLLLSDSGFYLCAWRIGSSYNEQFFGPGTRLTVL.

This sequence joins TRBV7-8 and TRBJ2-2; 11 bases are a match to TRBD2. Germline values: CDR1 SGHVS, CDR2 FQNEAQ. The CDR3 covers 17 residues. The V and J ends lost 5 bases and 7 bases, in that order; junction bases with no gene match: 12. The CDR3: CASSLGRLAGGGGELFF. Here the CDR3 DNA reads TGTGCCAGCAGCCTAGGACGGCTAGCGGGAGGTGGCGGGGAGCTGTTTTTT.

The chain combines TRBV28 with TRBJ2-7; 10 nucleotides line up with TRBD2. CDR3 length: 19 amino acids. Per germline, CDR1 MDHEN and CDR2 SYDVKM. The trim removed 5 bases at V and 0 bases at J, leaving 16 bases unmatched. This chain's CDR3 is CASSVPGLAPRRSSYEQYF. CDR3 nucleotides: TGTGCCAGCAGTGTACCGGGACTAGCGCCGAGACGGAGCTCCTACGAGCAGTACTTC.

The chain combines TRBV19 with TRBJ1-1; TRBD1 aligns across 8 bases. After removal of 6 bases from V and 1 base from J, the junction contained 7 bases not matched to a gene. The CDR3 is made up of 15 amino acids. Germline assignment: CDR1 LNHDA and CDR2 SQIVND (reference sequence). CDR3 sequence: CASRKDRAWNTEAFF. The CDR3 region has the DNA TGTGCCAGTAGAAAGGACAGGGCCTGGAACACTGAAGCTTTCTTT.

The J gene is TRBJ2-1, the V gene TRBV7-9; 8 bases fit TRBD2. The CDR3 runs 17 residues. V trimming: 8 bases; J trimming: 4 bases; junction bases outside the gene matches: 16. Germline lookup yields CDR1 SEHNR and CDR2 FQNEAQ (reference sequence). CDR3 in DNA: TGTGCCAGCCGCGATATTTGGAGTGGCGGGGGGTACAATGAGCAGTTCTTC. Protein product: CASRDIWSGGGYNEQFF. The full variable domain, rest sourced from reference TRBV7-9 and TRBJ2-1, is DTGVSQNPRHKITKRGQNVTFRCDPISEHNRLYWYRQTLGQGPEFLTYFQNEAQLEKSRLLSDRFSAERPKGSFSTLEIQRTEQGDSAMYLCASRDIWSGGGYNEQFFGPGTRLTVL.

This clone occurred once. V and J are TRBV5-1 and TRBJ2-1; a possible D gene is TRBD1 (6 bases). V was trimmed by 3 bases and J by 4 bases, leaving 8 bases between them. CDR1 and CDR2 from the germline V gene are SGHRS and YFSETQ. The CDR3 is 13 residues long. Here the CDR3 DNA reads TGCGCCAGCAGCTACGGACAGTACAATGAGCAGTTCTTC. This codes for CASSYGQYNEQFF.

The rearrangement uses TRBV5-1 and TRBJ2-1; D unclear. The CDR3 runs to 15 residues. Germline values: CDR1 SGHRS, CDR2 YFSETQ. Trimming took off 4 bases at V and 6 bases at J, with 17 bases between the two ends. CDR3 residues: CASSIQMSNGNEQFF. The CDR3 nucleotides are TGCGCCAGCAGCATACAAATGAGTAATGGCAATGAGCAGTTCTTC.

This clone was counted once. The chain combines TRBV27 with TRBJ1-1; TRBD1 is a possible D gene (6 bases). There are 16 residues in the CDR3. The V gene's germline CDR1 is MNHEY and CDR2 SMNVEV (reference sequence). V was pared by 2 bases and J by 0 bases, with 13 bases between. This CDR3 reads CASSLAPGQMNTEAFF. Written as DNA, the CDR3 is TGTGCCAGCAGTTTAGCCCCCGGACAGATGAACACTGAAGCTTTCTTT.

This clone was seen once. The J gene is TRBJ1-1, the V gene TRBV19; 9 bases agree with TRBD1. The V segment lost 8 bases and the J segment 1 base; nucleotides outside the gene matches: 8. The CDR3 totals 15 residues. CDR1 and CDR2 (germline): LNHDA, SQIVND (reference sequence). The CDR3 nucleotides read TGTGCCAGTCATACAGGGGGCCCGGGGAACACTGAAGCTTTCTTT. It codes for CASHTGGPGNTEAFF.

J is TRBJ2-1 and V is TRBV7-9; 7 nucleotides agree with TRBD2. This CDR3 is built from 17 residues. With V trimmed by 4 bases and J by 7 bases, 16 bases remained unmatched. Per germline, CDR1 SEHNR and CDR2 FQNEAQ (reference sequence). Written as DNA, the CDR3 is TGTGCCAGCAGCTCCTCCAAAAAACAGACTAGCTGGAATGAGCAGTTCTTC. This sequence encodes CASSSSKKQTSWNEQFF.

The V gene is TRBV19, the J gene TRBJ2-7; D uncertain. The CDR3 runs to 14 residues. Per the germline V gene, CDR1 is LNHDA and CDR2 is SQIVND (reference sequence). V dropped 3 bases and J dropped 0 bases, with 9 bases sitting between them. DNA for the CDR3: TGTGCCAGTAGTATCGGCCAGGCCTCCTACGAGCAGTACTTC. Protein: CASSIGQASYEQYF.

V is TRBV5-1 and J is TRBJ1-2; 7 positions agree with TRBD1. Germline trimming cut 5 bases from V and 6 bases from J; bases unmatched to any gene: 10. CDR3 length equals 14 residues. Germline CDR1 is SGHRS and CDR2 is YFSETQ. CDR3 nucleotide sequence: TGCGCCAGCAGATTAGAGGAGGGGGCACATGGCTACACCTTC. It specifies CASRLEEGAHGYTF.

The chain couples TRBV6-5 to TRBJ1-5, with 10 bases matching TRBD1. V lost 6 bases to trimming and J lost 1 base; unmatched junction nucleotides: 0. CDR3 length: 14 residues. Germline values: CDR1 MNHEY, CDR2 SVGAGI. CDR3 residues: CASRGQGSNQPQHF. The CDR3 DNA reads TGTGCCAGCAGGGGACAGGGGAGCAATCAGCCCCAGCATTTT.

The CDR3 DNA is TGCAGCGTTGGACATGGTTTGGAGACCCAGTACTTC. Residues: CSVGHGLETQYF. This sequence joins TRBV29-1 and TRBJ2-5; the D is unclear. V was shortened by 4 bases and J by 5 bases, with 11 bases between the two germline ends. The CDR3 is 12 residues long. The germline CDR1 and CDR2 sequences are SQVTM and ANQGSEA.

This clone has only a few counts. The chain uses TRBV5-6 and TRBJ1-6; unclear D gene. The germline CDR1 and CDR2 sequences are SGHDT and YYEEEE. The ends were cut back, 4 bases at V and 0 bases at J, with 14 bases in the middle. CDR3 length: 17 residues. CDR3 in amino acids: CASSPVDVSSYNSPLHF. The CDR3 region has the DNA TGTGCCAGCAGCCCTGTCGACGTAAGCTCCTATAATTCACCCCTCCACTTT. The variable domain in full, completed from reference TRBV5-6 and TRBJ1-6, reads DAGVTQSPTHLIKTRGQQVTLRCSPKSGHDTVSWYQQALGQGPQFIFQYYEEEERQRGNFPDRFSGHQFPNYSSELNVNALLLGDSALYLCASSPVDVSSYNSPLHFGNGTRLTVT.